The 13 T cell receptor beta chains given below trace back to one sample, sequenced in a study of regulatory T cells in long-lasting Graves disease. Documented time point: newly diagnosed GD, antithyroid drugs for less than 3 months. Isolated PBMC RNA provided the starting material for the TCR library. With iRepertoire HTBI primers and Arm-PCR of CDR3 regions, TCR beta libraries were built. TCRdb ran MiXCR on the multiplex PCR reads and lists one entry per CDR3 protein. The table records hundreds of thousands of distinct CDR3 sequences, roughly 16% of them present only once. These records were also assigned to another study, of T cells in Graves' hyperthyroidism and ophthalmopathy.

Sequenced material: peripheral blood mononuclear cells (PBMCs), taken at new diagnosis, from a patient treated with antithyroid drugs. These receptors originate from a young woman with Graves disease.

The chain joins TRBV18 to TRBJ2-1, with TRBD1 identical over 9 bases. The J call is doubtful: the DNA matches TRBJ2-5 better. The CDR3 consists of 15 residues. Germline V lookup: CDR1 KGHSH, CDR2 LQKENI. CDR3 sequence: CASSLQGARLETQYF. The CDR3 bases are TGTGCCAGCTCCCTACAGGGGGCGCGTCTGGAGACCCAGTACTTC.

The chain has TRBV20-1 and TRBJ2-1, with D perhaps being TRBD1 or TRBD2 (5 bases each). CDR1 and CDR2 from the germline V gene are DFQATT and SNEGSKA (reference sequence). V lost 1 base to trimming and J lost 7 bases, with 14 bases between them. There are 14 residues in the CDR3. DNA of the CDR3: TGCAGTGCTAGAGGCCTAGGGGCGGGTAATGAGCAGTTCTTC. Its translation is CSARGLGAGNEQFF.

This clonotype was found many times. This chain connects TRBV2 to TRBJ1-5; D not resolved. Trimming shortened V by 2 bases and J by 5 bases, and 7 bases separated the two germline ends. CDR1 is SNHLY and CDR2 is FYNNEI in the germline V gene. This CDR3 has 13 residues. This CDR3 reads CASSESSYQPQHF. CDR3 DNA sequence: TGTGCCAGCAGTGAATCGTCTTATCAGCCCCAGCATTTT.

This chain links TRBV7-8 with TRBJ2-7, with 12 bases that match TRBD2. The junction had 3 bases not matched to a gene; V was cut back by 0 bases and J by 12 bases. CDR3 length: 13 residues. Germline V lookup: CDR1 SGHVS, CDR2 FQNEAQ. In DNA, the CDR3 is TGTGCCAGCAGCTTAGCTAGGACTAGCGGGATGTACTTC. Protein: CASSLARTSGMYF.

V is TRBV7-9 and J is TRBJ1-1; D is undetermined. Germline lookup yields CDR1 SEHNR and CDR2 FQNEAQ (reference sequence). This CDR3 spans 14 amino acids. The V and J ends lost 3 bases and 4 bases respectively, with 12 bases between them. CDR3 nucleotides: TGTGCCAGCAGCTTTCTTATATCGGGCACTGAAGCTTTCTTT. This translates into CASSFLISGTEAFF.

This clonotype was seen repeatedly, ten times or more. This chain joins TRBV10-3 and TRBJ1-1; the D is unclear. The CDR3 is made up of 14 amino acids. Germline-derived CDR1 and CDR2 are ENHRY and SYGVKD. Trimming shortened V by 3 bases and J by 1 base, and 9 bases separated the two germline ends. The CDR3 nucleotides read TGTGCCATCAGTGACGCCGGGAGGAACACTGAAGCTTTCTTT. Its translation: CAISDAGRNTEAFF.

This clonotype has a handful of counts. The chain is built from TRBV18 and TRBJ2-5; no firm D call. The CDR3 spans 14 residues. Germline V gives CDR1 KGHSH, CDR2 LQKENI. Trimming cost V 6 bases and J 5 bases, with 16 bases left between them. The CDR3 sequence is CASSPRTAAETQYF. The CDR3 DNA reads TGTGCCAGCTCTCCCAGGACCGCGGCGGAGACCCAGTACTTC.

This clonotype was observed many times. This chain joins TRBV5-1 and TRBJ2-7; 11 bases are shared with TRBD2. Losses at the gene ends were 3 bases for V and 2 bases for J; bases not matched to a gene: 4. The CDR3 totals 15 residues. CDR1 is SGHRS, CDR2 YFSETQ, per germline. This CDR3 is CASSSLAGETYEQYF. The CDR3 DNA is TGCGCCAGCAGCTCACTAGCGGGGGAGACCTACGAGCAGTACTTC.

This clonotype appeared many times. Compared with germline, one end of the junction differs, possibly owing to a read error. The chain uses TRBV19 and TRBJ2-6, with 7 bases aligning to TRBD1. Germline lookup yields CDR1 LNHDA and CDR2 SQIVND (reference sequence). The CDR3 has 17 amino acids. CDR3 loop: CASSRQGRGSGANVLTF. The DNA of the CDR3 is TGTGCCAGCAGTAGACAGGGTAGAGGAAGTGGGGCCAACGTCCTGACTTTC. Supplemented by reference TRBV19 and TRBJ2-6, the full variable domain reads DGGITQSPKYLFRKEGQNVTLSCEQNLNHDAMYWYRQDPGQGLRLIYYSQIVNDFQKGDIAEGYSVSREKKESFPLTVTSAQKNPTAFYLCASSRQGRGSGANVLTFGAGSRLTVL.

In this sample, this clonotype turned up a few times. This is likely a read error, given that the CDR3 carries no conserved phenylalanine or tryptophan at its end. The DNA is omitted, as the CDR3 cannot be located on it reliably, and the CDR3 follows TCRdb's listing. This sequence joins TRBV12-5 and TRBJ1-5; the listed D gene, TRBD1, was not tested against the DNA. The CDR3 region is 8 residues in length, termini included. Germline CDR1 and CDR2: LGHNT and FRNRAP. This chain's CDR3 is CASGPRTV.

This clonotype showed up just a few times. The rearrangement uses TRBV27 and TRBJ1-4; D is ambiguous. The V gene lost 2 bases and the J gene lost 10 bases, with 11 bases spanning the gap. The germline CDR1 and CDR2 sequences are MNHEY and SMNVEV (reference sequence). The CDR3 totals 13 residues. The CDR3 loop is CASSLINQGKLFF. The CDR3 DNA follows: TGTGCCAGCAGTTTAATAAACCAAGGAAAACTGTTTTTT.

This clonotype was counted once. The J gene is TRBJ1-4, the V gene TRBV28, with TRBD1 matching over 8 bases. The trim removed 4 bases at V and 7 bases at J, leaving 8 bases unmatched. Germline V lookup: CDR1 MDHEN, CDR2 SYDVKM. This CDR3 is built from 15 residues. In nucleotides, the CDR3 is TGTGCCAGCAGTTCGTTCCAGGGGGCGAGTGAAAAACTGTTTTTT. This gives the protein CASSSFQGASEKLFF.

The genes are TRBV2 and TRBJ2-4; 10 positions agree with TRBD2. The germline V gene encodes CDR1 SNHLY and CDR2 FYNNEI. The CDR3 runs 19 residues. V shed 7 bases and J 3 bases; nucleotides not matched to a gene: 18. CDR3 nucleotides: TGTGCCAGCACTAGAGGGGCTAGCGGGAGAGTAGGGGTCAAAAACATTCAGTACTTC. Its protein product is CASTRGASGRVGVKNIQYF.